This entry lists 5 T cell receptor beta chains sequenced from one sample in a study of CD8+ T cells in alopecia areata (dated by TCRdb to 2016 to 2018). Libraries were prepared through the immunoSEQ multiplex PCR assay. RNA was extracted from all samples and reverse transcribed into cDNA as template for TCR sequencing. This is the immuneACCESS table as TCRdb keeps it, with only in-frame sequences that have V and J called. A part of the clones is gone; compared with another copy, unresolved V genes explain less than half, and the rest is unexplained. Here the sample has approximately 150,000 clones; around two thirds occur a single time. Of the sample, 30% to 45% is held by the ten largest clones. The source material was CD8+ T cells sorted from blood. Source of these receptors: a human donor in good health.

The chain links TRBV4-1 to TRBJ2-7; 9 positions match TRBD1. Per the germline V gene, CDR1 is MGHRA and CDR2 is YSYEKL. The CDR3 consists of 16 residues. V shed 4 bases and J 5 bases; nucleotides not matched to a gene: 12. The CDR3 DNA reads TGCGCCAGCAGCCCCTTCCTAGGGACAGGGTTAAACGAGCAGTACTTC. It yields the protein CASSPFLGTGLNEQYF.

This clone occurred a few times. The J gene is TRBJ1-2, the V gene TRBV29-1; D is uncertain. The CDR3 covers 15 residues. From germline, CDR1 is SQVTM and CDR2 ANQGSEA. Trimming removed 0 bases from V and 3 bases from J, with 14 bases in between. CDR3 residues: CSVEDRWEAHYGYTF. The CDR3 nucleotides are TGCAGCGTTGAAGACCGGTGGGAGGCCCACTATGGCTACACCTTC.

This clone was counted only a few times. The rearrangement uses TRBV29-1 and TRBJ2-7; TRBD2 is a possible D gene (5 bases). V was clipped by 7 bases and J by 5 bases, with 21 bases between them. Germline V lookup: CDR1 SQVTM, CDR2 ANQGSEA. CDR3 length equals 14 residues. CDR3 sequence (DNA): TGCAGCGCGGGGTTCGGCGGACCCTCTGACGAGCAGTACTTC. Translated, it gives CSAGFGGPSDEQYF.

The chain joins TRBV4-1 to TRBJ1-1; D uncertain. Trimming cost V 4 bases and J 6 bases, with 9 bases left between them. From germline, CDR1 is MGHRA and CDR2 YSYEKL. The CDR3 has 12 residues. The DNA of the CDR3 is TGCGCCAGCAGCCGAATGGGCGCTGAAGCTTTCTTT. This codes for CASSRMGAEAFF.

The rearrangement joins TRBV5-1 to TRBJ1-2; 9 bases are a match to TRBD1. The CDR3 has 15 residues. The junction had 12 bases not matched to a gene; V was cut back by 4 bases and J by 8 bases. Germline V lookup: CDR1 SGHRS, CDR2 YFSETQ. The CDR3 loop is CASSRGRDRAGGYTF. The CDR3 DNA is TGCGCCAGCAGCAGAGGGCGGGACAGGGCCGGCGGCTACACCTTC.